The 27 T cell receptor beta chains below all came from one sample that was sequenced in a study of blood T cell repertoires in COVID-19. Only in-frame clones appear in the TCRdb table, and some are missing; sequencing was by immunoSEQ multiplex PCR. The sample contains around 92,000 clones, about 82% of which appear only once. Sequencing was performed on peripheral blood. The origin of the receptors is a human donor in a cohort sampled during active COVID-19.

The V gene is TRBV11-2, the J gene TRBJ2-7, with a tentative D call TRBD2 (6 bases). This CDR3 is built from 14 residues. The germline CDR1 and CDR2 sequences are SGHAT and FQNNGV. V lost 0 bases, J lost 4 bases, and 10 bases lay in between. The CDR3 DNA reads as TGTGCCAGCAGCTTAGATCTGGGGAGGTACGAGCAGTACTTC. Translating gives CASSLDLGRYEQYF.

The V call is TRBV3-1 (or the pseudogene TRBV3-2), the J call TRBJ2-3, with 9 bases matching TRBD2. This CDR3 is built from 15 residues. Germline V gives CDR1 LGHDT, CDR2 YNNKEL (reference sequence). J gave up 8 bases and V 4 bases, and 10 bases lay outside the gene matches. The CDR3, as DNA: TGTGCCAGCAGCCCCGGGGCGGGGGGGCCGGGTACGCAGTATTTT. It specifies CASSPGAGGPGTQYF.

The rearrangement links TRBV27 to TRBJ2-1; the D gene is possibly TRBD2 (5 bases). Trimming cost V 2 bases and J 7 bases, with 12 bases left between them. The CDR3 is made up of 14 amino acids. The germline V gene has CDR1 MNHEY and CDR2 SMNVEV (reference sequence). CDR3 nucleotide sequence: TGTGCCAGCAGTTTAATCGGGGAGCGGAATGAGCAGTTCTTC. It yields the protein CASSLIGERNEQFF.

V usage is TRBV13 and J usage is TRBJ2-7; D possibly corresponds to TRBD2 (6 bases). CDR1 is PRHDT and CDR2 is FYEKMQ in the germline V gene (reference sequence). This CDR3 has 15 amino acids. Between the trimmed V and J ends, which lost 5 bases and 6 bases, there was a span of 20 bases. The CDR3 loop reads CASSRTGTGTFEQYF. The CDR3 nucleotides read TGTGCCAGCAGCAGAACCGGGACTGGGACTTTCGAGCAGTACTTC.

The chain links TRBV28 to TRBJ1-5; 9 bases map to TRBD1. This CDR3 is 17 amino acids long. Germline V gene sequence: CDR1 MDHEN, CDR2 SYDVKM. The V segment lost 2 bases and the J segment 2 bases; nucleotides outside the gene matches: 7. CDR3 bases: TGTGCCAGCAGTTTAGCCCCCCACAGGGGGCGCAATCAGCCCCAGCATTTT. The encoded protein is CASSLAPHRGRNQPQHF.

The V call is TRBV6-4, the J call TRBJ1-1; maybe TRBD1 (6 bases). This CDR3 is built from 15 residues. CDR1 is MRHNA, CDR2 SNTAGT, per germline. V gave up 2 bases and J gave up 7 bases, with 17 bases separating them. CDR3 in amino acids: CASSDLPGVSGEAFF. The CDR3 nucleotides are TGTGCCAGCAGTGACCTACCAGGGGTGTCAGGTGAAGCTTTCTTT.

The chain has TRBV25-1 and TRBJ2-7, with TRBD1 as a possible D gene (6 bases). V lost 5 bases and J lost 5, with 10 bases in between. The CDR3 spans 12 residues. Germline V gene lookup returns CDR1 MGHDK and CDR2 SYGVNS. In DNA, the CDR3 is TGTGCCAGCAGTAAACAGGGAGACGAGCAGTACTTC. Its translation: CASSKQGDEQYF.

This clone appeared once. The chain recombines TRBV5-4 with TRBJ2-6; possible D gene TRBD1, 5 bases. Trimming shortened V by 4 bases and J by 4 bases, and 6 bases separated the two germline ends. The CDR3 is 13 residues long. CDR1 SGHNT and CDR2 YYREEE come from the germline V gene (reference sequence). In DNA form, the CDR3 reads TGTGCCAGCAGCCGGACAGGGGCCAACGTCCTGACTTTC. Its protein is CASSRTGANVLTF.

The rearrangement uses TRBV11-2 and TRBJ1-1, with TRBD1 as a possible D gene (5 bases). CDR3 size: 14 residues. CDR1 SGHAT and CDR2 FQNNGV come from the germline V gene. Between the trimmed V and J ends, which lost 1 base and 9 bases, there was a span of 15 bases. The CDR3 DNA is TGTGCCAGCAGCTTAGCCGGGGGACCGTATAAAGCTTTCTTT. Its protein is CASSLAGGPYKAFF.

The chain links TRBV12-5 to TRBJ1-2; 8 nucleotides match TRBD1. Germline CDR1 reads LGHNT; CDR2 reads FRNRAP. CDR3 length: 14 residues. Trimming cost V 1 base and J 3 bases; bases outside gene matches: 1. CDR3 sequence: CASGLAGQDYGYTF. The CDR3, as DNA: TGTGCTAGTGGTTTGGCGGGACAGGACTATGGCTACACCTTC.

J is TRBJ2-3 and V is TRBV14; 11 bases map to TRBD2. CDR1 and CDR2 (germline): SGHDN, FVKESK. Trimming removed 1 base from V and 8 bases from J; junction bases left unmatched: 5. The CDR3 spans 15 residues. The CDR3 is CASSQASGGPVTQYF. Here the CDR3 DNA reads TGTGCCAGCAGCCAAGCTAGCGGGGGGCCGGTTACGCAGTATTTT. The entire variable domain, with the rest obtained from reference TRBV14 and TRBJ2-3, is as follows: EAGVTQFPSHSVIEKGQTVTLRCDPISGHDNLYWYRRVMGKEIKFLLHFVKESKQDESGMPNNRFLAERTGGTYSTLKVQPAELEDSGVYFCASSQASGGPVTQYFGPGTRLTVL.

V usage is TRBV28 and J usage is TRBJ2-7, with TRBD2 identical over 11 bases. The junction had 9 bases not matched to a gene; V was cut back by 5 bases and J by 3 bases. The CDR3 runs 16 residues. CDR1 MDHEN and CDR2 SYDVKM come from the germline V gene. The CDR3 nucleotides are TGTGCCAGCAGTCCCCGGACTAGCGGGTCGAACTACGAGCAGTACTTC. Protein product: CASSPRTSGSNYEQYF.

This chain links TRBV29-1 with TRBJ2-1; 11 bases are shared with TRBD2. With V trimmed by 6 bases and J by 5 bases, 3 bases remained unmatched. The CDR3 has 13 residues. Germline CDR1 SQVTM, CDR2 ANQGSEA. The CDR3: CSVGLAADNEQFF. In nucleotides, the CDR3 is TGCAGCGTGGGACTAGCGGCCGACAATGAGCAGTTCTTC.

The chain recombines TRBV4-3 with TRBJ2-2; TRBD2 might be the D (5 bases). Trimming took 3 bases from V and 2 from J, leaving 16 bases between them. In germline, CDR1 is LGHNA, CDR2 YSLEER. The CDR3 has 17 residues. CDR3: CASSHHGVRVNTGELFF. The CDR3 nucleotides are TGCGCCAGCAGCCACCACGGGGTCCGGGTTAACACCGGGGAGCTGTTTTTT.

The rearrangement joins TRBV27 to TRBJ2-3; D ambiguous. This CDR3 region has 12 residues. Trimming removed 6 bases at V and 2 bases at J, with 6 bases between. Germline V CDR1 and CDR2: MNHEY, SMNVEV (reference sequence). CDR3: CASRAATDTQYF. CDR3 coding DNA: TGTGCCAGCAGGGCGGCCACAGATACGCAGTATTTT.

The chain has TRBV7-2 and TRBJ2-1; no reliable D call. V was pared by 1 base and J by 4 bases, with 11 bases between. This CDR3 comprises 15 residues. Germline V CDR1 and CDR2: SGHTA, FQGNSA. CDR3 in amino acids: CASSLDFSEYNEQFF. The DNA for the CDR3 is TGTGCCAGCAGCTTAGACTTCTCCGAATACAATGAGCAGTTCTTC.

The table lists this clone with a few counts. The rearrangement joins TRBV6-5 to TRBJ1-5; the D is unclear. V shed 10 bases and J shed 5 bases, with 12 bases lying between them. The CDR3 covers 12 residues. CDR1 is MNHEY and CDR2 is SVGAGI in the germline V gene. The CDR3 is CATRSGDQPQHF. The CDR3, as DNA: TGTGCCACCCGCAGTGGAGATCAGCCCCAGCATTTT.

V and J are TRBV29-1 and TRBJ2-1; 8 nucleotides match TRBD2. Trimming took 1 base from V and 4 from J; bases not matched to a gene: 6. The CDR3 is 15 residues long. CDR1 and CDR2 from the germline V gene are SQVTM and ANQGSEA. DNA of the CDR3: TGCAGCGTTGAAGTGGCGGGAGGCACATACAATGAGCAGTTCTTC. It translates to CSVEVAGGTYNEQFF.

This chain links TRBV28 with TRBJ1-5, with 10 bases aligning to TRBD1. The CDR3 is 15 amino acids. CDR1 is MDHEN, CDR2 SYDVKM, per germline. Trimming removed 5 bases from V and 6 bases from J; junction bases left unmatched: 7. The CDR3 DNA reads TGTGCCAGCAGTAAAGTGACAGGGGGCCGTCAGCCCCAGCATTTT. It encodes CASSKVTGGRQPQHF.

This rearrangement joins TRBV2 to TRBJ2-3, with D possibly TRBD1 on 7 matching bases. V lost 5 bases and J 3 bases, leaving 12 bases between the germline ends. Germline CDR1 and CDR2: SNHLY and FYNNEI. CDR3 length: 14 residues. CDR3 amino acids: CASSWQGGTDTQYF. For the CDR3, the DNA is TGTGCCAGCAGTTGGCAGGGGGGAACAGATACGCAGTATTTT.

This chain uses TRBV5-6 with TRBJ2-3; 8 nucleotides align to TRBD1. The V gene's germline CDR1 is SGHDT and CDR2 YYEEEE. V trimming: 4 bases; J trimming: 4 bases; junction bases outside the gene matches: 11. The CDR3 consists of 16 residues. The CDR3 DNA is TGTGCCAGCAGCCCGCTGGGGACAGGTGGCGCAGATACGCAGTATTTT. Protein sequence: CASSPLGTGGADTQYF.

The CDR3 sequence: CASSFGGRETQYF. CDR3 in DNA: TGCGCCAGCAGTTTCGGGGGTAGGGAGACCCAGTACTTC. V usage is TRBV10-2 and J usage is TRBJ2-5, with D tentatively TRBD2 (6 bases). CDR3 size: 13 residues. CDR1 and CDR2 from the germline V gene are WSHSY and SAAADI. V gave up 5 bases and J gave up 5 bases, with 12 bases separating them.

J is TRBJ2-7 and V is TRBV6-4; D perhaps matches TRBD2 (7 bases). The V end lost 6 bases, the J end lost 2 bases, and 17 bases lay between the germline ends. Germline V gene sequence: CDR1 MRHNA, CDR2 SNTAGT. The CDR3 totals 15 residues. CDR3: CASSPGFGGPYEQYF. The DNA of the CDR3 is TGTGCCAGCAGCCCCGGTTTCGGGGGGCCCTACGAGCAGTACTTC.

The rearrangement uses TRBV9 and TRBJ2-3; the D gene is possibly TRBD1 (6 bases). The CDR3 contains 14 residues. V was trimmed by 6 bases and J by 1 base, leaving 12 bases between them. Germline CDR1 reads SGDLS; CDR2 reads YYNGEE. The CDR3 loop is CASNQGHGTDTQYF. As DNA, the CDR3 is TGTGCCAGCAATCAGGGGCATGGCACAGATACGCAGTATTTT.

This chain uses TRBV6-4 with TRBJ2-2, with TRBD1 identical over 9 bases. With 8 bases clipped from V and 7 bases from J, the junction kept 8 bases outside the gene matches. CDR1 is MRHNA and CDR2 is SNTAGT in the germline V gene. The CDR3 is 14 amino acids. CDR3 DNA sequence: TGTGCCAGCCAAAGGGACAGGGATGGCGGGGAGCTGTTTTTT. Its protein product is CASQRDRDGGELFF.

This chain connects TRBV4-3 to TRBJ2-6, with 7 bases lining up with TRBD1. The CDR3 runs 18 residues. Germline CDR1 is LGHNA and CDR2 is YSLEER. J was trimmed by 4 bases and V by 1 base; bases with no gene match: 10. As DNA, the CDR3 is TGCGCCAGCAGCCAAGGGGCCACGACAGGGTCGGGGGCCAACGTCCTGACTTTC. Residues: CASSQGATTGSGANVLTF.

The chain links TRBV9 to TRBJ2-3; D perhaps matches TRBD1 (6 bases). Germline values: CDR1 SGDLS, CDR2 YYNGEE. The CDR3 is 16 amino acids. With 2 bases removed from V and 0 bases from J, the gap between germline ends came to 13 bases. In DNA form, the CDR3 reads TGTGCCAGCAGCGTCGAACGGACAGTGAGCACAGATACGCAGTATTTT. Translated, it gives CASSVERTVSTDTQYF. The variable domain in full, with the rest retrieved from reference TRBV9 and TRBJ2-3, is DSGVTQTPKHLITATGQRVTLRCSPRSGDLSVYWYQQSLDQGLQFLIQYYNGEERAKGNILERFSAQQFPDLHSELNLSSLELGDSALYFCASSVERTVSTDTQYFGPGTRLTVL.